Presented here are 8 T cell receptor beta chains from one specimen sequenced in a study of T cell responses to AZD1222 COVID-19 vaccine. Clones were read by immunoSEQ multiplex PCR, and TCRdb kept only the in-frame ones, dropping some. The data contain fewer than 200,000 clones, 85% to 90% of them singletons. The input for sequencing was peripheral blood, taken on day 0 of AZD1222 vaccination. These receptors all stem from an adult in good health.

The chain links TRBV12-3 or TRBV12-4 to TRBJ1-6; D is perhaps TRBD1 (5 bases). The V end was cut by 6 bases, the J end by 2 bases, with 5 bases between. The CDR3 is 13 residues long. DNA of the CDR3: TGTGCCAGCAGGGGGCCCTATAATTCACCCCTCCACTTT. Translating gives CASRGPYNSPLHF.

The chain couples TRBV4-3 to TRBJ1-4; tentatively, D is TRBD1 (6 bases). Trimming took off 1 base at V and 4 bases at J, with 10 bases between the two ends. This CDR3 is built from 15 residues. The germline gives CDR1 LGHNA, CDR2 YSLEER. The CDR3 loop is CASSQGGGVNEKLFF. The CDR3 region has the DNA TGCGCCAGCAGCCAAGGAGGGGGAGTTAATGAAAAACTGTTTTTT.

The chain uses TRBV3-1 (or the pseudogene TRBV3-2) and TRBJ1-4, with no clear D. Germline-derived CDR1 and CDR2 are LGHDT and YNNKEL (reference sequence). V lost 5 bases and J 8 bases, leaving 12 bases between the germline ends. CDR3 size: 13 residues. CDR3 sequence: CASSVLGREKLFF. CDR3 bases: TGTGCCAGCAGCGTCCTCGGACGGGAAAAACTGTTTTTT.

This clone was counted once. The rearrangement uses TRBV30 and TRBJ1-3; D is unclear. V was shortened by 5 bases and J by 0 bases, with 11 bases between the two germline ends. In germline, CDR1 is GTSNPN, CDR2 SVGIG (reference sequence). The CDR3 totals 14 residues. In nucleotides, the CDR3 is TGTGCCTGGTTCCTTCCCTACTCTGGAAACACCATATATTTT. Amino acids: CAWFLPYSGNTIYF.

This clone was seen only once. The CDR3 protein is CASSFLPYGYTF. DNA for the CDR3: TGTGCCAGCAGTTTCCTCCCATATGGCTACACCTTC. The chain recombines TRBV12-3 or TRBV12-4 with TRBJ1-2; no clear D gene. The CDR3 is 12 amino acids. Trimming shortened V by 3 bases and J by 5 bases, and 7 bases separated the two germline ends.

The chain's CDR3 is CASSTSDLNRASPLHF. CDR3 coding DNA: TGTGCCAGTAGTACCTCCGACCTTAACAGGGCTTCACCCCTCCACTTT. The rearrangement joins TRBV19 to TRBJ1-6, with D possibly matching TRBD1 (6 bases). The V gene's germline CDR1 is LNHDA and CDR2 SQIVND (reference sequence). The CDR3 totals 16 residues. V was clipped by 4 bases and J by 9 bases, with 19 bases between them.

The V gene is TRBV28, the J gene TRBJ2-1; D possibly uses TRBD1 or TRBD2 (5 bases each). V was trimmed by 6 bases and J by 8 bases, leaving 14 bases between them. This CDR3 spans 13 amino acids. Germline CDR1 is MDHEN and CDR2 is SYDVKM. The CDR3 loop reads CASRGGRGDEQFF. CDR3 DNA: TGTGCCAGCAGGGGCGGTCGGGGCGATGAGCAGTTCTTC.

The V call is TRBV28, the J call TRBJ1-4, with D perhaps TRBD1 (6 bases). CDR1 is MDHEN, CDR2 SYDVKM, per germline. The CDR3 consists of 14 residues. V dropped 5 bases and J dropped 3 bases, with 10 bases sitting between them. DNA of the CDR3: TGTGCCAGCAGTCTGTGGACAGCTAATGAAAAACTGTTTTTT. This encodes CASSLWTANEKLFF. Combining the CDR3 with reference TRBV28 and TRBJ1-4 gives the whole variable domain DVKVTQSSRYLVKRTGEKVFLECVQDMDHENMFWYRQDPGLGLRLIYFSYDVKMKEKGDIPEGYSVSREKKERFSLILESASTNQTSMYLCASSLWTANEKLFFGSGTQLSVL.